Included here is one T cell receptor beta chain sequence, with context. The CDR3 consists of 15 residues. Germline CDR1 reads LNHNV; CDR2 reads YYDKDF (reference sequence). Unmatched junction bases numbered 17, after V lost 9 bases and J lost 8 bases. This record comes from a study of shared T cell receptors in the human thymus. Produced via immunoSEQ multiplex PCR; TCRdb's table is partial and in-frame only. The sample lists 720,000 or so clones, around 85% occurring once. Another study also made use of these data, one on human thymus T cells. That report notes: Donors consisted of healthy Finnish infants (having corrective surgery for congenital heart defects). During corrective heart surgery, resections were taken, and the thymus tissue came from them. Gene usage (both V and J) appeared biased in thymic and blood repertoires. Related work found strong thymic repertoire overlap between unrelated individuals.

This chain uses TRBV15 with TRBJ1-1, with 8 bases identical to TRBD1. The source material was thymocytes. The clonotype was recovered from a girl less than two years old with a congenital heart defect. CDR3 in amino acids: CATHGQGGEWREAFF. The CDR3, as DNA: TGTGCCACTCATGGACAGGGAGGGGAGTGGAGGGAAGCTTTCTTT.